The source of this T cell receptor (beta chain) is a study of control samples from healthy donors and cancer patients. This CDR3 contains 15 residues. Germline V CDR1 and CDR2: SGHDN, FVKESK. Trimming removed 3 bases from V and 8 bases from J, with 19 bases in between. Assay: immunoSEQ multiplex PCR; the TCRdb copy retains only in-frame clones and omits some. The data hold tens of thousands of clones, with approximately 96% observed a single time. Input material: blood. The source of this sequence is a woman aged 25 to 39 in good health. The chain has TRBV14 and TRBJ1-2, with D possibly being TRBD1 (5 bases). The DNA of the CDR3 is TGTGCCAGCAGCCACAGAGAACGGACAACTGGGGGCTACACCTTC. Its translation is CASSHRERTTGGYTF.